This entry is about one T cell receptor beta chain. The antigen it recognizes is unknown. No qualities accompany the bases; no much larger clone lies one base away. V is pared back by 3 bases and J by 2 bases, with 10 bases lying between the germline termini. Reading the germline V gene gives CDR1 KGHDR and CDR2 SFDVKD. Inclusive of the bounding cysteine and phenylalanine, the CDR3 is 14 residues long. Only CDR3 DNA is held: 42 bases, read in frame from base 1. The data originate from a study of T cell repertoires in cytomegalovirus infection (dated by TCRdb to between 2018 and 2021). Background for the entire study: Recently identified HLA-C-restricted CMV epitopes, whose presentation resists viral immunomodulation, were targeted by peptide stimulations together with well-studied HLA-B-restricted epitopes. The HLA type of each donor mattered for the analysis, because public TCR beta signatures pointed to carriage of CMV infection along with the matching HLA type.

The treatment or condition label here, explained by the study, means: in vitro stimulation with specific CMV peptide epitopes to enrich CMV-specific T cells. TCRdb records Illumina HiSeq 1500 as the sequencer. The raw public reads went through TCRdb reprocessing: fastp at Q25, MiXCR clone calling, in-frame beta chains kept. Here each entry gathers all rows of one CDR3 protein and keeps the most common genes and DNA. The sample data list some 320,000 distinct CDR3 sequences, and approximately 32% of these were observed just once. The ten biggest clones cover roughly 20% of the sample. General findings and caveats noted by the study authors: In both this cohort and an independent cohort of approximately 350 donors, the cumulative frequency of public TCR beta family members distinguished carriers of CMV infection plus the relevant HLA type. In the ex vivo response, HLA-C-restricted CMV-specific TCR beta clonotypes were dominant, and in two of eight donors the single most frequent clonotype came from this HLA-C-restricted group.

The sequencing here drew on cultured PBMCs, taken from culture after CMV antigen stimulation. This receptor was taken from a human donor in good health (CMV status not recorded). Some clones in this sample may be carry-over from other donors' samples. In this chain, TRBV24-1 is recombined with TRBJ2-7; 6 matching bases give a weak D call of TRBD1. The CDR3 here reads CATSDMDRPYEQYF. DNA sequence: TGTGCCACCAGTGATATGGACAGACCCTACGAGCAGTACTTC.